Listed below are T cell receptor beta chains from one sample, sequenced in a study of Graves' ophthalmopathy and Graves' hyperthyroidism. MiXCR was run by TCRdb on the multiplex PCR reads, yielding one entry per CDR3 protein. The sample lists about 740,000 distinct CDR3 sequences, approximately 40% occurring once. The sample taken for sequencing was peripheral blood. The receptors shown here come from an adult man with Graves' ophthalmopathy. The CDR3 runs from the conserved cysteine through the conserved F or W. The D gene is left open where the match is weak. Size is omitted from some rows. Given values are once, few, many or a class for expanded clones.

d_gene: -; v_gene: TRBV24-1; len: 13; j_gene: TRBJ2-1; abundance: -; CDR3aa: CATRDAAYNEQFF; CDR3nt: TGTGCCACCAGGGACGCGGCCTACAATGAGCAGTTCTTC
d_gene: TRBD2; v_gene: TRBV2; len: 16; j_gene: TRBJ2-5; abundance: few; CDR3aa: CASFSQGGGAKETQYF; CDR3nt: TGTGCCAGCTTCTCGCAGGGCGGGGGGGCTAAGGAGACCCAGTACTTC
d_gene: -; v_gene: TRBV6-2/TRBV6-3; len: 15; j_gene: TRBJ2-5; abundance: -; CDR3aa: CASSAGGGLGETQYF; CDR3nt: TGTGCCAGCAGTGCAGGCGGGGGCTTGGGAGAGACCCAGTACTTC
d_gene: -; v_gene: TRBV7-2; len: 14; j_gene: TRBJ2-5; abundance: once; CDR3aa: CASSWARGQETQYF; CDR3nt: TGTGCCAGCAGTTGGGCCAGGGGACAAGAGACCCAGTACTTC
d_gene: TRBD1; v_gene: TRBV2; len: 15; j_gene: TRBJ2-7; abundance: -; CDR3aa: CASSYTGQGASEQYF; CDR3nt: TGTGCCAGCAGTTATACTGGTCAGGGGGCCTCCGAGCAGTACTTC
d_gene: -; v_gene: TRBV6-5; len: 10; j_gene: TRBJ1-1; abundance: few; CDR3aa: CASRRKRAFF; CDR3nt: TGTGCCAGCAGACGAAAAAGGGCTTTCTTT
d_gene: -; v_gene: TRBV7-9; len: 15; j_gene: TRBJ2-2; abundance: many; CDR3aa: CASSSRPANTGELFF; CDR3nt: TGTGCCAGCAGCTCCCGGCCAGCGAACACCGGGGAGCTGTTTTTT
d_gene: TRBD1; v_gene: TRBV11-2; len: 15; j_gene: TRBJ1-1; abundance: -; CDR3aa: CASSSGQGAVTEAFF; CDR3nt: TGTGCCAGCAGCTCCGGACAGGGGGCTGTCACTGAAGCTTTCTTT
d_gene: -; v_gene: TRBV25-1; len: 15; j_gene: TRBJ2-2; abundance: -; CDR3aa: CASSPPSGNTGELFF; CDR3nt: TGTGCCAGCTCACCACCTTCAGGGAACACCGGGGAGCTGTTTTTT
d_gene: -; v_gene: TRBV20-1; len: 11; j_gene: TRBJ2-7; abundance: -; CDR3aa: CSAFATYEQYF; CDR3nt: TGCAGTGCTTTCGCGACCTACGAGCAGTACTTC
d_gene: -; v_gene: TRBV19; len: 13; j_gene: TRBJ2-7; abundance: few; CDR3aa: CASSLSRAGEQYF; CDR3nt: TGTGCCAGCAGTTTATCGAGGGCGGGAGAGCAGTACTTC
d_gene: TRBD1; v_gene: TRBV29-1; len: 14; j_gene: TRBJ1-1; abundance: -; CDR3aa: CSVVGGQGTTEAFF; CDR3nt: TGCAGCGTTGTGGGGGGACAGGGAACCACTGAAGCTTTCTTT
d_gene: -; v_gene: TRBV29-1; len: 13; j_gene: TRBJ2-7; abundance: many; CDR3aa: CSVDRASSYEQYF; CDR3nt: TGCAGCGTTGATCGGGCATCCTCCTACGAGCAGTACTTC
d_gene: -; v_gene: TRBV25-1; len: 18; j_gene: TRBJ2-2; abundance: few; CDR3aa: CASSYSTRTYANTGELFF; CDR3nt: TGTGCCAGCAGTTACTCAACCAGGACTTACGCGAACACCGGGGAGCTGTTTTTT
d_gene: TRBD1; v_gene: TRBV20-1; len: 13; j_gene: TRBJ2-7; abundance: few; CDR3aa: CSARTGGTDEQYF; CDR3nt: TGCAGTGCTAGGACAGGGGGCACGGACGAGCAGTACTTC
d_gene: -; v_gene: TRBV20-1; len: 15; j_gene: TRBJ1-6; abundance: few; CDR3aa: CSARDRGGNNSPLHF; CDR3nt: TGCAGTGCTAGAGATCGAGGGGGTAATAATTCACCCCTCCACTTT
d_gene: -; v_gene: TRBV7-9; len: 17; j_gene: TRBJ1-1; abundance: few; CDR3aa: CASSVEGAGPLDTEAFF; CDR3nt: TGTGCCAGCAGCGTTGAAGGGGCTGGGCCGTTGGACACTGAAGCTTTCTTT
d_gene: -; v_gene: TRBV20-1; len: 15; j_gene: TRBJ2-5; abundance: -; CDR3aa: CSARDIQAVEETQYF; CDR3nt: TGCAGTGCTAGAGATATCCAGGCCGTCGAAGAGACCCAGTACTTC
d_gene: -; v_gene: TRBV7-2; len: 15; j_gene: TRBJ1-2; abundance: -; CDR3aa: CASSLEWGGGKGYTF; CDR3nt: TGTGCCAGCAGCTTAGAATGGGGAGGGGGGAAAGGCTACACCTTC
d_gene: -; v_gene: TRBV20-1; len: 13; j_gene: TRBJ1-2; abundance: many; CDR3aa: CSAPLWGRNGYTF; CDR3nt: TGCAGTGCCCCACTGTGGGGTAGGAACGGCTACACCTTC
d_gene: TRBD2; v_gene: TRBV7-9; len: 14; j_gene: TRBJ2-3; abundance: -; CDR3aa: CASNLAGATDTQYF; CDR3nt: TGTGCCAGCAACCTAGCGGGAGCCACAGATACGCAGTATTTT
d_gene: TRBD2; v_gene: TRBV20-1; len: 16; j_gene: TRBJ2-5; abundance: -; CDR3aa: CSARPLVGLAKETQYF; CDR3nt: TGCAGTGCCAGACCCCTAGTAGGACTAGCAAAAGAGACCCAGTACTTC
d_gene: TRBD2; v_gene: TRBV7-3; len: 15; j_gene: TRBJ2-5; abundance: -; CDR3aa: CASSRARGGRETQYF; CDR3nt: TGTGCCAGCAGCCGCGCTCGGGGGGGCCGAGAGACCCAGTACTTC
d_gene: TRBD1; v_gene: TRBV3-1; len: 18; j_gene: TRBJ1-5; abundance: few; CDR3aa: CASSHPGQDRYSNQPQHF; CDR3nt: TGTGCCAGCAGCCACCCGGGACAGGACCGATATAGCAATCAGCCCCAGCATTTT
d_gene: -; v_gene: TRBV19; len: 12; j_gene: TRBJ1-4; abundance: -; CDR3aa: CASSISGVKLFF; CDR3nt: TGTGCCAGTAGTATCTCGGGGGTAAAACTGTTTTTT
d_gene: -; v_gene: TRBV11-2; len: 15; j_gene: TRBJ1-2; abundance: -; CDR3aa: CASSLGGSNGHGYTF; CDR3nt: TGTGCCAGCAGCTTAGGGGGCAGCAACGGCCATGGCTACACCTTC
d_gene: -; v_gene: TRBV12-3/TRBV12-4; len: 14; j_gene: TRBJ2-5; abundance: -; CDR3aa: CASSQQVFQETQYF; CDR3nt: TGTGCCAGCAGTCAACAGGTTTTCCAAGAGACCCAGTACTTC
d_gene: TRBD2; v_gene: TRBV29-1; len: 17; j_gene: TRBJ2-3; abundance: -; CDR3aa: CSVEGPSGRTSTDTQYF; CDR3nt: TGCAGCGTTGAAGGTCCTAGCGGGAGAACTAGCACAGATACGCAGTATTTT
d_gene: TRBD1; v_gene: TRBV20-1; len: 13; j_gene: TRBJ2-7; abundance: many; CDR3aa: CSATRDRNGEQYF; CDR3nt: TGCAGTGCCACGAGGGACAGGAATGGCGAGCAGTACTTC
d_gene: -; v_gene: TRBV2; len: 13; j_gene: TRBJ1-2; abundance: -; CDR3aa: CASSETGGQGYTF; CDR3nt: TGTGCCAGCAGTGAGACGGGGGGACAAGGCTACACCTTC
d_gene: -; v_gene: TRBV7-9; len: 12; j_gene: TRBJ1-4; abundance: -; CDR3aa: CASSPTEEKLFF; CDR3nt: TGTGCCAGCAGCCCGACTGAGGAAAAACTGTTTTTT
d_gene: -; v_gene: TRBV29-1; len: 12; j_gene: TRBJ2-7; abundance: -; CDR3aa: CSVVRDSYEQYF; CDR3nt: TGCAGCGTTGTAAGGGACTCCTACGAGCAGTACTTC